A single TCR beta chain is shown here with its context. Amplified TCR beta CDR3 regions derived from RNA transcripts. During a first-round RT-PCR of the TCR CDR3, the HTBI primer set was used. MiXCR was run by TCRdb on the multiplex PCR reads, yielding one entry per CDR3 protein. Altogether hundreds of thousands of distinct CDR3 sequences are present, roughly 37% being singletons, with the ten largest covering 8% to 9%. The data stem from a study of T cells in Graves' hyperthyroidism and ophthalmopathy. The CDR3 spans 14 residues. The V and J ends lost 5 bases and 14 bases, in that order; junction bases with no gene match: 18. Germline-derived CDR1 and CDR2 are SGHRS and YFSETQ.

The clonotype originates from a man younger than 35 with Graves' hyperthyroidism. Sample: blood. The rearrangement uses TRBV5-1 and TRBJ1-2; 7 bases fit TRBD1. DNA for the CDR3: TGCGCCAGCAGGGGGAGCGGGACAGCGGACTCAGGGACCTTC. Protein product: CASRGSGTADSGTF.